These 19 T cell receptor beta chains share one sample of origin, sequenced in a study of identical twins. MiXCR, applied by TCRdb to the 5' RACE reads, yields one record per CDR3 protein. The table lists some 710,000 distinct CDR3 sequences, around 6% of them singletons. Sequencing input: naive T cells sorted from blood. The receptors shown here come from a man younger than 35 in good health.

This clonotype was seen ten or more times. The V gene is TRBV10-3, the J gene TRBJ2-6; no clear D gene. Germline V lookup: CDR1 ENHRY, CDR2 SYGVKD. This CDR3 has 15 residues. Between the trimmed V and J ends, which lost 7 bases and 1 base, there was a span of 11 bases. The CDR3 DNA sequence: TGTGCCATCAACAACCAGTTGTCTGGGGCCAACGTCCTGACTTTC. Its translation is CAINNQLSGANVLTF.

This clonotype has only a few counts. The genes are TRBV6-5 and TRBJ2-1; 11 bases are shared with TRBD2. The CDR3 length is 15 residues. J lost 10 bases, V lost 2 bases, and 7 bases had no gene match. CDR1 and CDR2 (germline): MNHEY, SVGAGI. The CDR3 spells CASSYTLAGGLEQFF. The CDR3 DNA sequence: TGTGCCAGCAGTTACACCCTAGCGGGAGGATTAGAGCAGTTCTTC.

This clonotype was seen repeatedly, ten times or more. In DNA form, the CDR3 reads TGCAGCGTTGGACTAGGTCGCCTAGCGGGAGGTGGAAGGGTGGAAGATACGCAGTATTTT. Encoded protein: CSVGLGRLAGGGRVEDTQYF. The chain has TRBV29-1 and TRBJ2-3; 11 positions agree with TRBD2. The CDR3 extends over 20 amino acids. J gave up 5 bases and V 4 bases, and 23 bases lay outside the gene matches. CDR1 is SQVTM and CDR2 is ANQGSEA in the germline V gene.

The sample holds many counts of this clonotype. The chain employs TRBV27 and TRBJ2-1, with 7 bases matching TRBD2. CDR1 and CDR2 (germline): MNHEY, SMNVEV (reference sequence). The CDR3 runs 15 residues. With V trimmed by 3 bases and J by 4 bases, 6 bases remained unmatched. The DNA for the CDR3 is TGTGCCAGCAGTTTTATCGGGACTAAATACAATGAGCAGTTCTTC. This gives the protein CASSFIGTKYNEQFF.

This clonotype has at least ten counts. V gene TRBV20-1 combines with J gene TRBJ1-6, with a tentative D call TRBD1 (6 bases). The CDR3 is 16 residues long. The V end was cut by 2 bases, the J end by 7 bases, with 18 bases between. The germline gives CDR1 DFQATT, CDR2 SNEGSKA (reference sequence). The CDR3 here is CSARNPTRGFNSPLHF. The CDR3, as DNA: TGCAGTGCTAGAAACCCGACAAGGGGGTTCAATTCACCCCTCCACTTT.

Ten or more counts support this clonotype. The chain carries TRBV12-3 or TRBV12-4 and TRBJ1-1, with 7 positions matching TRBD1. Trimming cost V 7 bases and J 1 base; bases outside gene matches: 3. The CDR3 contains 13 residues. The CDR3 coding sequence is TGTGCCAGCACTCGGACAGGGAACACTGAAGCTTTCTTT. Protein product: CASTRTGNTEAFF.

The CDR3 DNA sequence: TGTGCCAGCAGCGCGGGACTAGCGGGAATGGGGCATGAGCAGTTCTTC. Protein sequence: CASSAGLAGMGHEQFF. The chain couples TRBV11-2 to TRBJ2-1, with 13 bases fitting TRBD2. CDR1 is SGHAT and CDR2 is FQNNGV in the germline V gene. The V gene end was trimmed by 5 bases and the J gene end by 8 bases; junction bases not matched to a gene: 9. This CDR3 has 16 amino acids.

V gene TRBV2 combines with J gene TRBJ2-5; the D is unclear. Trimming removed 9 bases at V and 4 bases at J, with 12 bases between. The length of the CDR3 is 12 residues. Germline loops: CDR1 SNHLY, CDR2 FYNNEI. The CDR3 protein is CASVPPGETQYF. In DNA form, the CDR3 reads TGTGCCAGTGTCCCCCCTGGAGAGACCCAGTACTTC.

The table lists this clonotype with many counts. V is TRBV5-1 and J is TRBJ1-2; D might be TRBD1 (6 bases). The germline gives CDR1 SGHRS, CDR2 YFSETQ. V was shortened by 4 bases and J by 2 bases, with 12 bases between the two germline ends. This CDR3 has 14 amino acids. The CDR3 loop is CASSVQGPNYGYTF. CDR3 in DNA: TGCGCCAGCAGCGTTCAGGGGCCGAACTATGGCTACACCTTC.

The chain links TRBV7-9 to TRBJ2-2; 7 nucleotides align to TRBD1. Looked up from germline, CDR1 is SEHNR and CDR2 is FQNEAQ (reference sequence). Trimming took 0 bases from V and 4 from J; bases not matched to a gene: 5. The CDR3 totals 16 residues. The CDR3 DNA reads TGTGCCAGCAGCTTAGCACAACAGGGGAGCACCGGGGAGCTGTTTTTT. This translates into CASSLAQQGSTGELFF.

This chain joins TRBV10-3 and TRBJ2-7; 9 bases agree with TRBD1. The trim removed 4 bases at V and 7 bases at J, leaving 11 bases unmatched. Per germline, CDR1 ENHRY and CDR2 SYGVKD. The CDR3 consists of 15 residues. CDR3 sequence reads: CAISAHRDRVWEQYF. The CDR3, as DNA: TGTGCCATCAGTGCCCACCGGGACAGGGTATGGGAGCAGTACTTC.

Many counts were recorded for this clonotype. CDR3 region: CASSLEGLTYNEQFF. CDR3 nucleotide sequence: TGCGCCAGCAGCTTGGAGGGACTAACCTACAATGAGCAGTTCTTC. This chain joins TRBV5-1 and TRBJ2-1; 7 bases agree with TRBD2. The CDR3 loop spans 15 amino acids. V lost 0 bases to trimming and J lost 2 bases; unmatched junction nucleotides: 2. Germline values: CDR1 SGHRS, CDR2 YFSETQ. The full variable domain, completed using reference TRBV5-1 and TRBJ2-1, is KAGVTQTPRYLIKTRGQQVTLSCSPISGHRSVSWYQQTPGQGLQFLFEYFSETQRNKGNFPGRFSGRQFSNSRSEMNVSTLELGDSALYLCASSLEGLTYNEQFFGPGTRLTVL.

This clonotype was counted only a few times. CDR3: CASQPVQPRASGSRSNEQFF. The CDR3 DNA follows: TGTGCCAGTCAGCCAGTTCAACCTCGGGCTAGCGGGAGCCGGTCGAATGAGCAGTTCTTC. The chain couples TRBV19 to TRBJ2-1, with 10 positions matching TRBD2. V trimming: 8 bases; J trimming: 7 bases; junction bases outside the gene matches: 26. Germline CDR1 is LNHDA and CDR2 is SQIVND (reference sequence). CDR3 length: 20 amino acids.

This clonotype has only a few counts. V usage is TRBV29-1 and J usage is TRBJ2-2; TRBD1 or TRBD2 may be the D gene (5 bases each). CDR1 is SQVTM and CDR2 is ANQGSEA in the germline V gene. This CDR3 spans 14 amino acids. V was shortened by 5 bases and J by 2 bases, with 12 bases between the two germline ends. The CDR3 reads CSVLTGTNTGELFF. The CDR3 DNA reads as TGCAGCGTTCTTACCGGGACCAACACCGGGGAGCTGTTTTTT.

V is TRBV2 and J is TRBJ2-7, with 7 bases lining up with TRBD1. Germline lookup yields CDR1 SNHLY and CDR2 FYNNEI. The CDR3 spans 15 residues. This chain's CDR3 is CASSKAGQARYEQYV. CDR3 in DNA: TGTGCCAGCAGTAAAGCAGGACAGGCCCGATACGAGCAGTACGTC.

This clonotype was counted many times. The CDR3 reads CASSQREGYTEAFF. CDR3 DNA sequence: TGCGCCAGCAGCCAACGAGAGGGTTACACTGAAGCTTTCTTT. The chain combines TRBV4-1 with TRBJ1-1; D unresolved. Germline CDR1 reads MGHRA; CDR2 reads YSYEKL. This CDR3 region has 14 residues. V dropped 2 bases and J dropped 3 bases, with 10 bases sitting between them.

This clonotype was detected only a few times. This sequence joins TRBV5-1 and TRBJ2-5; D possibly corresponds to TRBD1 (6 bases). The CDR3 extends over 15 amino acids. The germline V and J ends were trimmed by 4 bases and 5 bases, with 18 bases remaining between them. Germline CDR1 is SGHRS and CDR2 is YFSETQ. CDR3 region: CASSPTGQFGETQYF. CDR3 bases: TGCGCCAGCAGCCCCACCGGACAGTTCGGTGAGACCCAGTACTTC.

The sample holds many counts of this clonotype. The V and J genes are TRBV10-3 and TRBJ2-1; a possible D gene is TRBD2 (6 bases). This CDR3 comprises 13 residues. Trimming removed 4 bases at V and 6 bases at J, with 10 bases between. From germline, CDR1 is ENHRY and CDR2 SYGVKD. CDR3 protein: CAISGGDGNEQFF. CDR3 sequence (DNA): TGTGCCATCAGTGGGGGGGACGGCAATGAGCAGTTCTTC.

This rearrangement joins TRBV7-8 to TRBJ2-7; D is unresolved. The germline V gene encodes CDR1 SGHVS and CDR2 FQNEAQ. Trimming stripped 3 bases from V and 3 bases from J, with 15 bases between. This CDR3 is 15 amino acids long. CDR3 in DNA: TGTGCCAGCAGCTTTGGGTGGGGTGCTGGCTACGAGCAGTACGTC. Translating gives CASSFGWGAGYEQYV.